These T cell receptor beta chains were read from a single sample in a study of T cell repertoires in cytomegalovirus infection. One entry per CDR3 protein results from TCRdb running MiXCR on the reads. Among about 920,000 distinct CDR3 sequences listed, about 33% were seen once. The antigens of these receptors remain unknown. The sequencing used cultured CD8+ T cells from PBMCs, collected from culture after CMV antigen stimulation. These receptors were obtained from a human donor in good health (CMV status not recorded). Some clones in this sample may be carry-over from other donors' samples. Both conserved end residues are part of each CDR3. The order of the fields is J gene, V gene, D gene, clone size, CDR3 DNA, CDR3 protein. D genes are given only for firm matches. A clone size is listed for some rows: how often the clone was seen (once, few, many), or a class if it is expanded.

j_gene: TRBJ2-5
v_gene: TRBV4-2
d_gene: TRBD2
abundance: few
CDR3nt: TGTGCCAGCAGCCAAGAGAAGCGGGGGGGAGAGACCCAGTACTTC
CDR3aa: CASSQEKRGGETQYF

j_gene: TRBJ2-1
v_gene: TRBV19
d_gene: TRBD1
abundance: -
CDR3nt: TGTGCCAGTAGGGGGGACAGGTACAATGAGCAGTTCTTC
CDR3aa: CASRGDRYNEQFF

j_gene: TRBJ1-6
v_gene: TRBV6-1
d_gene: TRBD1
abundance: -
CDR3nt: TGTGCCAGCAGTGATCACCCGGGACAGGGAGGGAGTTCACCCCTCCACTTT
CDR3aa: CASSDHPGQGGSSPLHF

j_gene: TRBJ2-2
v_gene: TRBV4-1
d_gene: TRBD2
abundance: -
CDR3nt: TGCGCCAGCAGCCAAGTTATCCTAGCGGGGACCACCGGGGAGCTGTTTTTT
CDR3aa: CASSQVILAGTTGELFF

j_gene: TRBJ2-3
v_gene: TRBV5-6
d_gene: TRBD2
abundance: few
CDR3nt: TGTGCCAGCAGCCCCGGGACTAGCGGGGCGAGGGAGTATTTT
CDR3aa: CASSPGTSGAREYF

j_gene: TRBJ1-2
v_gene: TRBV28
d_gene: -
abundance: -
CDR3nt: TGTGCCACCCTTCCTAAGGGTAAGGATGGCTACACCTTC
CDR3aa: CATLPKGKDGYTF

j_gene: TRBJ1-1
v_gene: TRBV7-9
d_gene: -
abundance: few
CDR3nt: TGTGCCAGCAGCCTGGGGACCCCGGGATGGGCTGAAGCTTTCTTT
CDR3aa: CASSLGTPGWAEAFF

j_gene: TRBJ1-2
v_gene: TRBV12-3/TRBV12-4
d_gene: -
abundance: -
CDR3nt: TGTGCCAGCAGGAATTGGGTGGAGGGCCAATTATCGTGGGGCTACACCTTC
CDR3aa: CASRNWVEGQLSWGYTF

j_gene: TRBJ1-3
v_gene: TRBV7-8
d_gene: -
abundance: -
CDR3nt: TGTGCCAGCAGCTTAGATGGCGACACTTACTCTGGAAACACCATATATTTT
CDR3aa: CASSLDGDTYSGNTIYF

j_gene: TRBJ1-3
v_gene: TRBV7-2
d_gene: -
abundance: -
CDR3nt: TGTGCCAGCAGCCTCCCCAGGACAGATGTATATTTT
CDR3aa: CASSLPRTDVYF

j_gene: TRBJ1-5
v_gene: TRBV6-5
d_gene: TRBD1
abundance: many
CDR3nt: TGTGCCAGCAGCCTGGACAGGTTCCAGCCCCAGCATTTT
CDR3aa: CASSLDRFQPQHF

j_gene: TRBJ2-5
v_gene: TRBV19
d_gene: -
abundance: once
CDR3nt: TGTGCCAGTAGTATAACCCCGCAGGAGACCCAGTACTTC
CDR3aa: CASSITPQETQYF

j_gene: TRBJ1-6
v_gene: TRBV11-1
d_gene: -
abundance: -
CDR3nt: TGTGCCAGCAGCTCCGGAAGGGGGTATATTTCACCCCTCCACTTT
CDR3aa: CASSSGRGYISPLHF

j_gene: TRBJ2-4
v_gene: TRBV6-5
d_gene: -
abundance: -
CDR3nt: TGTGCCAGCTCCCGATCAGCCAAAAACATTCAGTACTTC
CDR3aa: CASSRSAKNIQYF

j_gene: TRBJ2-2
v_gene: TRBV6-2/TRBV6-3
d_gene: TRBD1
abundance: -
CDR3nt: TGTGCCATGCGGACAGGTCCAAACACCGGGGAGCTGTTTTTT
CDR3aa: CAMRTGPNTGELFF

j_gene: TRBJ2-3
v_gene: TRBV24-1
d_gene: -
abundance: -
CDR3nt: TGTGCCACCAGTGATCCCCGGGAAGGCATGATCACAGATACGCAGTATTTT
CDR3aa: CATSDPREGMITDTQYF

j_gene: TRBJ2-2
v_gene: TRBV28
d_gene: -
abundance: -
CDR3nt: TGTGCCAGCGTCTCCAGGGCGCGGGAGCTGTTTTTT
CDR3aa: CASVSRARELFF

j_gene: TRBJ1-4
v_gene: TRBV28
d_gene: -
abundance: -
CDR3nt: TGTGCCAGCAGTGCAGCCTCTGACCGAATCGAAAAACTGTTTTTT
CDR3aa: CASSAASDRIEKLFF

j_gene: TRBJ1-4
v_gene: TRBV27
d_gene: -
abundance: few
CDR3nt: TGTGCCAGCAGGCGCTCCAGGGGTACTAATGAAAAACTGTTTTTT
CDR3aa: CASRRSRGTNEKLFF

j_gene: TRBJ2-2
v_gene: TRBV19
d_gene: -
abundance: -
CDR3nt: TGTGCCAGTGTCGGGCTAAACACCGGGGAGCTGTTTTTT
CDR3aa: CASVGLNTGELFF